Reported below is one TCR beta chain. RNA was extracted from over 2 ml of whole blood of healthy adults. The data stem from a study of naive and memory T cell subsets. Reverse transcription of blood and skin TCR RNA was primed at alpha and beta constant regions. TCRdb reprocessed the 5' RACE reads via MiXCR and lists one record per CDR3 protein. This table holds about 22,000 distinct CDR3 sequences, 3.5% to 5% found once. The CDR3 extends over 20 amino acids. Per germline, CDR1 KGHSH and CDR2 LQKENI. V dropped 0 bases and J dropped 3; count of bases not matched to a gene: 14. The receptor was isolated from a male donor in good health. The V gene is TRBV18, the J gene TRBJ2-1; 10 nucleotides align to TRBD1. The CDR3 protein is CASSPPDGQGDGFCYNEQFF. Here the CDR3 DNA reads TGTGCCAGCTCACCACCGGACGGACAGGGGGACGGTTTCTGCTACAATGAGCAGTTCTTC. Supplemented by reference TRBV18 and TRBJ2-1, the full variable domain reads NAGVMQNPRHLVRRRGQEARLRCSPMKGHSHVYWYRQLPEEGLKFMVYLQKENIIDESGMPKERFSAEFPKEGPSILRIQQVVRGDSAAYFCASSPPDGQGDGFCYNEQFFGPGTRLTVL.